This T cell receptor (beta chain) was found in a study of HIV-infected patients and healthy controls. Study observations and caveats: Compared with controls, mean Gini indices were significantly raised in HIV-infected repertoires, possibly indicating oligoclonality.

Roughly three months, about 14 weeks, into antiretroviral therapy, follow-up blood was collected. No cell fractionation was done, so the repertoire covers all unsorted peripheral blood T cells. The CDR3 extends over 13 amino acids. Trimming removed 1 base at V and 4 bases at J, with 4 bases between. From germline, CDR1 is SEHNR and CDR2 FQNEAQ (reference sequence). Around 450 ng RNA was reverse transcribed with alpha and beta constant-region primers. Using multiplexing indices, alpha and beta chain libraries were generated apart by chain-specific third strand synthesis. A short first PCR added P5 and P7 adapter elements and a second index. TCRdb ran MiXCR on the 5' RACE reads and lists one entry per CDR3 protein. The data show roughly 9,400 distinct CDR3 sequences, with about 9.3% seen just once and about 22% held by the top ten. With regard to this clonotype: Its cognate antigen is unknown.

The chain links TRBV7-9 to TRBJ2-2; D uncertain. Sequences were derived from blood, sampled during antiretroviral therapy. This TCR was recovered from an adult with HIV infection. The CDR3 nucleotides are TGTGCCAGCAGCTTAGGGGGCACCGGGGAGCTGTTTTTT. Protein: CASSLGGTGELFF. The full variable domain, with the rest looked up from reference TRBV7-9 and TRBJ2-2, is DTGVSQNPRHKITKRGQNVTFRCDPISEHNRLYWYRQTLGQGPEFLTYFQNEAQLEKSRLLSDRFSAERPKGSFSTLEIQRTEQGDSAMYLCASSLGGTGELFFGEGSRLTVL.